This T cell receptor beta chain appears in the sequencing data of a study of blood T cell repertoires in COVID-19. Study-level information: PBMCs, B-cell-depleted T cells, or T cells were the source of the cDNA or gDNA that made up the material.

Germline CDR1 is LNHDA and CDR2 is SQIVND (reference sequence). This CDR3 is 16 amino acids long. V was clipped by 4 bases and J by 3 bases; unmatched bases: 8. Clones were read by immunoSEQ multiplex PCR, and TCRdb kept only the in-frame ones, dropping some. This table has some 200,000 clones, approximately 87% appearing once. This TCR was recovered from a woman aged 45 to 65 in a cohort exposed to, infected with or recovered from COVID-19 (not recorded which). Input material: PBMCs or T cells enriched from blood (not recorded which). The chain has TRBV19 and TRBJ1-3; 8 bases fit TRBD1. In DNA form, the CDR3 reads TGTGCCAGTAGTACCCGGACAGGGACTTTTGGAAACACCATATATTTT. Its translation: CASSTRTGTFGNTIYF. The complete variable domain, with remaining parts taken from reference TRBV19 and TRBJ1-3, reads DGGITQSPKYLFRKEGQNVTLSCEQNLNHDAMYWYRQDPGQGLRLIYYSQIVNDFQKGDIAEGYSVSREKKESFPLTVTSAQKNPTAFYLCASSTRTGTFGNTIYFGEGSWLTVV.